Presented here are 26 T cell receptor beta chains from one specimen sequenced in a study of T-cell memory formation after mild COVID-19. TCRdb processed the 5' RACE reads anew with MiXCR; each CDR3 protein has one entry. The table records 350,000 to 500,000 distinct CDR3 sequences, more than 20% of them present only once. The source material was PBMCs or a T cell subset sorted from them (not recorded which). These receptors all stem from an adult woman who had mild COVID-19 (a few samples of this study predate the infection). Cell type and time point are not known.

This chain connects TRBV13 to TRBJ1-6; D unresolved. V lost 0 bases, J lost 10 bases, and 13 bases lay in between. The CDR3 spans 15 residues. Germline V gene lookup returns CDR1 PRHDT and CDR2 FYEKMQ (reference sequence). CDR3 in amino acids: CASSLGGLGVSPLHF. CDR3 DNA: TGTGCCAGCAGCTTAGGCGGACTCGGCGTCTCACCCCTCCACTTT. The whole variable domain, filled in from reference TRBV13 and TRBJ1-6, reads AAGVIQSPRHLIKEKRETATLKCYPIPRHDTVYWYQQGPGQDPQFLISFYEKMQSDKGSIPDRFSAQQFSDYHSELNMSSLELGDSALYFCASSLGGLGVSPLHFGNGTRLTVT.

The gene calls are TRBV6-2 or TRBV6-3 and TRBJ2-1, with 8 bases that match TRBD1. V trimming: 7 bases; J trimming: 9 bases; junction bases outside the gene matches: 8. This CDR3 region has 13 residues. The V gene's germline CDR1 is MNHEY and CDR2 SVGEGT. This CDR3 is CASTHRGVGEQFF. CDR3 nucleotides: TGTGCCAGCACCCACAGGGGGGTGGGTGAGCAGTTCTTC.

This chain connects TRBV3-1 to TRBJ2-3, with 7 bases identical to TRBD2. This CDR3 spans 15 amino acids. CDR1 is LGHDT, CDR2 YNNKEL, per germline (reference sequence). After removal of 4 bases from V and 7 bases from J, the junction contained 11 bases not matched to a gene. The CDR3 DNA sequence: TGTGCCAGCAGCCCTTGGGGGGGGGAAGGGAATACGCAGTATTTT. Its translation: CASSPWGGEGNTQYF.

The CDR3 here is CASSPIYTNSYEQYF. The CDR3 region has the DNA TGTGCCAGCAGCCCAATTTATACAAACTCCTACGAGCAGTACTTC. The chain is built from TRBV5-4 and TRBJ2-7; D gene uncertain. This CDR3 is built from 15 residues. From germline, CDR1 is SGHNT and CDR2 YYREEE (reference sequence). V shed 4 bases and J shed 0 bases, with 14 bases lying between them.

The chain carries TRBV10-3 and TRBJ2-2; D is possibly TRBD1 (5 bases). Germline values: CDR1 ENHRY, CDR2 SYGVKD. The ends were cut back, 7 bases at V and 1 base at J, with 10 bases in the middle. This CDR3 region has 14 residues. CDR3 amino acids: CAINDGQNTGELFF. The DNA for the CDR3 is TGTGCCATCAACGACGGACAGAACACCGGGGAGCTGTTTTTT.

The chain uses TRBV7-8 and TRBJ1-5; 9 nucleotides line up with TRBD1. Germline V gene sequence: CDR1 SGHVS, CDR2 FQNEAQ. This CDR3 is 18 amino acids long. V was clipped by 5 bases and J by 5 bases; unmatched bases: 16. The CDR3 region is CASSGTGTGPPDYQPQHF. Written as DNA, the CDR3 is TGTGCCAGCAGCGGAACCGGGACAGGGCCCCCGGACTATCAGCCCCAGCATTTT.

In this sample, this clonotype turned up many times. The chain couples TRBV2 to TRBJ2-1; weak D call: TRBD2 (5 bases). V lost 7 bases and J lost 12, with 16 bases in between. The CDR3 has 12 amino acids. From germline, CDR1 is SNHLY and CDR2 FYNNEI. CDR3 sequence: CASTRGSTSQFF. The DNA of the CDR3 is TGTGCCAGCACCCGAGGGAGCACGTCGCAGTTCTTC. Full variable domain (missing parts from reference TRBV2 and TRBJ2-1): EPEVTQTPSHQVTQMGQEVILRCVPISNHLYFYWYRQILGQKVEFLVSFYNNEISEKSEIFDDQFSVERPDGSNFTLKIRSTKLEDSAMYFCASTRGSTSQFFGPGTRLTVL.

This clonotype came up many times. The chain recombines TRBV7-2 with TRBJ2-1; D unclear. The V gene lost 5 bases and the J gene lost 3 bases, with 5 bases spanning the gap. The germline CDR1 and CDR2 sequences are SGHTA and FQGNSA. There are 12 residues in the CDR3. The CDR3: CASSQDYNEQFF. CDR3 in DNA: TGTGCCAGCAGCCAGGACTACAATGAGCAGTTCTTC.

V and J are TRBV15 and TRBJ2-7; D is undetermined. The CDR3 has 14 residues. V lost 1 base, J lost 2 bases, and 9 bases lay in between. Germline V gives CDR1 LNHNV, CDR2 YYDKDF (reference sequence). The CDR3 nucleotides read TGTGCCACCAGCAGAGGAAGCCTAACCTACGAGCAGTACTTC. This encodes CATSRGSLTYEQYF.

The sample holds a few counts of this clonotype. CDR3 coding DNA: TGTGCCAGCAGTTTCAAGACAGAACATGGCTACACCTTC. Protein product: CASSFKTEHGYTF. V gene TRBV12-3 or TRBV12-4 combines with J gene TRBJ1-2; possible D gene TRBD1, 5 bases. The CDR3 covers 13 residues. Trimming cost V 3 bases and J 6 bases, with 11 bases left between them.

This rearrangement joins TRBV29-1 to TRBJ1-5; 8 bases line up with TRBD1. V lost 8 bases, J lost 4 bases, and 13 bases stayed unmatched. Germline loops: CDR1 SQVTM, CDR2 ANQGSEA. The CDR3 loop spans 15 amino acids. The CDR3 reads CSFSTGAERNQPQHF. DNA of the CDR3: TGCAGCTTCTCGACAGGGGCGGAAAGAAATCAGCCCCAGCATTTT.

The CDR3 DNA reads as TGTGCCACCAGTGATCCCCGGAGCATTTCGGGAGATACGCAGTATTTT. It encodes CATSDPRSISGDTQYF. This chain links TRBV24-1 with TRBJ2-3; no firm D call. V gave up 3 bases and J gave up 5 bases, with 17 bases separating them. The germline V gene has CDR1 KGHDR and CDR2 SFDVKD. The CDR3 has 16 amino acids.

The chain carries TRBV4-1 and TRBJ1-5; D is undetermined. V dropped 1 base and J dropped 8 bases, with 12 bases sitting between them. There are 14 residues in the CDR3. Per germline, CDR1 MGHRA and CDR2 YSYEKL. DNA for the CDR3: TGCGCCAGCAGCCAAGGCGTGGGCACAAAGCCCCAGCATTTT. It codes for CASSQGVGTKPQHF.

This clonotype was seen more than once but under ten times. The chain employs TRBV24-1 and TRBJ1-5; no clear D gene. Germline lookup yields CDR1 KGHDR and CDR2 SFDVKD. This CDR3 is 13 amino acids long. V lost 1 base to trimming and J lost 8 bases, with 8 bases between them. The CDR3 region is CATSDFSLEPQHF. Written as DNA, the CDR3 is TGTGCCACCAGTGATTTCAGTTTGGAGCCCCAGCATTTT.

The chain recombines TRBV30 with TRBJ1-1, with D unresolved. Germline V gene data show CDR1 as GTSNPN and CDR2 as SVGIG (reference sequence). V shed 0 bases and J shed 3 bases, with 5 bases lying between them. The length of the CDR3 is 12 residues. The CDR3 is CAWSVWYTEAFF. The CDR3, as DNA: TGTGCCTGGAGTGTTTGGTACACTGAAGCTTTCTTT.

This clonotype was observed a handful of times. CDR3 amino acids: CASSSRRSRGQQETQYF. CDR3 in DNA: TGTGCCAGCAGCTCACGAAGGTCCAGGGGGCAACAAGAGACCCAGTACTTC. J is TRBJ2-5 and V is TRBV5-6, with 8 bases aligning to TRBD1. Germline CDR1 SGHDT, CDR2 YYEEEE. CDR3 length: 17 residues. V lost 3 bases and J lost 2; bases outside the gene matches: 12.

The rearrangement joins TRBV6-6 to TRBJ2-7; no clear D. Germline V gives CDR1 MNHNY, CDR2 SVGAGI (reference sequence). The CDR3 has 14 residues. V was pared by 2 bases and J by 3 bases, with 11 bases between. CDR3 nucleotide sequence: TGTGCCAGCAGTTACCACGGAACAGTCTACGAGCAGTACTTC. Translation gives CASSYHGTVYEQYF.

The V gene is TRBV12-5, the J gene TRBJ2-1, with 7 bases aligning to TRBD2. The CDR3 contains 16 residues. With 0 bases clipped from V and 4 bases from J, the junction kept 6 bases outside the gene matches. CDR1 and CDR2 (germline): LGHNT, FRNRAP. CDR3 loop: CASGLVDRREYNEQFF. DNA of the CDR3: TGTGCTAGTGGTTTGGTAGATCGGCGGGAGTACAATGAGCAGTTCTTC.

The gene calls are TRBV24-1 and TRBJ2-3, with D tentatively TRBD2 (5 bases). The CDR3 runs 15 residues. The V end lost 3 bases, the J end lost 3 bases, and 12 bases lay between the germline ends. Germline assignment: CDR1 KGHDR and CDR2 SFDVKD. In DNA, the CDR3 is TGTGCCACCAGTGATCGGGTCCGGGGTACAGATACGCAGTATTTT. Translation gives CATSDRVRGTDTQYF.

CDR3: CSVAGGNTIYF. The CDR3 DNA reads TGCAGCGTTGCCGGTGGAAACACCATATATTTT. The chain combines TRBV29-1 with TRBJ1-3; D uncertain. Per the germline V gene, CDR1 is SQVTM and CDR2 is ANQGSEA. The ends were cut back, 4 bases at V and 3 bases at J, with 4 bases in the middle. This CDR3 is 11 amino acids long.

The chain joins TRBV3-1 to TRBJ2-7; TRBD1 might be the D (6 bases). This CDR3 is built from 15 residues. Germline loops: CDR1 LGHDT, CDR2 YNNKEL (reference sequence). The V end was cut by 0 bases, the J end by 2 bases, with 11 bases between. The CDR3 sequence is CASSQDGGSTYEQYF. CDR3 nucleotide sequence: TGTGCCAGCAGCCAAGATGGGGGCTCCACCTACGAGCAGTACTTC.

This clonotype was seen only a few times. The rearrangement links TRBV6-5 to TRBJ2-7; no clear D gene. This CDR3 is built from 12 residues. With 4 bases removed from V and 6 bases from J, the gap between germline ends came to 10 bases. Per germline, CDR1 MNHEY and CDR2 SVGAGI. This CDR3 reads CASSSPSAEQYF. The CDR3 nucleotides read TGTGCCAGCAGTTCTCCCTCGGCCGAGCAGTACTTC.

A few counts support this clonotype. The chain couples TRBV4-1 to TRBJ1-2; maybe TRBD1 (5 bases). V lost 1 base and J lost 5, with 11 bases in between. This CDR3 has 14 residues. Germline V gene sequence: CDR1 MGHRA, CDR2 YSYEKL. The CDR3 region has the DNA TGCGCCAGCAGCCAAGCATCGGGGGAATATGGCTACACCTTC. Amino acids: CASSQASGEYGYTF.

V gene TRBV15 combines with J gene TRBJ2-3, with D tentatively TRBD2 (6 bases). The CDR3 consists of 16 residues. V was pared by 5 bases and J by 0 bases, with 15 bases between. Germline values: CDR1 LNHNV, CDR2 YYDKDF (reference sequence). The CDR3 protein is CATSEAYGTSTDTQYF. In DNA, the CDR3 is TGTGCCACCAGCGAGGCCTACGGGACTAGCACAGATACGCAGTATTTT.

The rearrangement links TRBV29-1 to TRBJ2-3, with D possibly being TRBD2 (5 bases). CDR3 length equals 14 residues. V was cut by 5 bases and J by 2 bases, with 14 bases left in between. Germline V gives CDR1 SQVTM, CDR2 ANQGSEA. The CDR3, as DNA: TGCAGCGTTCAGGAGCGGACCTACACAGATACGCAGTATTTT. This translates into CSVQERTYTDTQYF.

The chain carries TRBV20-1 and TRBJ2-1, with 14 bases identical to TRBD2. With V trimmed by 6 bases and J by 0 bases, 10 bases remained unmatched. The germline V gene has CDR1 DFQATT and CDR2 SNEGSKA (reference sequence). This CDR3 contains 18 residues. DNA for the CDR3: TGCAGTGCGCCGGGACTAGCGGGAGCCCGGCACTCCTACAATGAGCAGTTCTTC. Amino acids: CSAPGLAGARHSYNEQFF.